Listed here are 21 T cell receptor beta chains from one sample, sequenced in a study of technical replicates of blood from a handful of donors. The assay was immunoSEQ multiplex PCR, and TCRdb's table has in-frame clones only and misses some. The table records tens of thousands of clones, approximately 89% of them present only once. Sample: PBMCs. These receptor sequences come from a human donor in good health. Some clones in this sample may be carry-over from other donors' samples.

The chain combines TRBV7-2 with TRBJ2-2, with 7 nucleotides matching TRBD1. With 3 bases clipped from V and 5 bases from J, the junction kept 6 bases outside the gene matches. CDR3 length: 15 residues. Per the germline V gene, CDR1 is SGHTA and CDR2 is FQGNSA. In DNA, the CDR3 is TGTGCCAGCAGCTTCACAGGGGCCGGAACCGGGGAGCTGTTTTTT. Translating it yields CASSFTGAGTGELFF.

CDR3 sequence reads: CASRPTGYEQYF. The CDR3 bases are TGTGCCAGCAGACCCACAGGGTACGAGCAGTACTTC. J is TRBJ2-7 and V is TRBV6-6; perhaps TRBD1 as D (6 bases). The CDR3 is 12 residues long. Trimming removed 6 bases at V and 4 bases at J, with 10 bases between. Germline CDR1 and CDR2: MNHNY and SVGAGI (reference sequence).

The J gene is TRBJ2-1, the V gene TRBV19; D is possibly TRBD2 (5 bases). CDR1 and CDR2 (germline): LNHDA, SQIVND (reference sequence). CDR3 size: 13 residues. Trimming shortened V by 5 bases and J by 5 bases, and 10 bases separated the two germline ends. The CDR3 reads CASSGKRNNEQFF. CDR3 DNA: TGTGCCAGTAGTGGGAAGCGGAACAATGAGCAGTTCTTC.

The chain links TRBV18 to TRBJ2-2, with D perhaps matching TRBD2 (5 bases). The germline V and J ends were trimmed by 2 bases and 4 bases, with 8 bases remaining between them. Germline loops: CDR1 KGHSH, CDR2 LQKENI. The CDR3 sequence is 14 residues long. The CDR3 loop is CASSPNRGTGELFF. In DNA, the CDR3 is TGTGCCAGCTCACCAAACCGGGGCACCGGGGAGCTGTTTTTT.

This clone occurred a few times. V gene TRBV7-6 combines with J gene TRBJ2-7; perhaps TRBD2 as D (5 bases). CDR1 is SGHVS, CDR2 FNYEAQ, per germline. V was trimmed by 7 bases and J by 4 bases, leaving 23 bases between them. The CDR3 totals 16 residues. As DNA, the CDR3 is TGTGCCAGCACCCGAGGACGGGGAGACGGAGTATACGAGCAGTACTTC. Translation: CASTRGRGDGVYEQYF.

V is TRBV21-1 and J is TRBJ1-2. TRBV21-1 is listed as a pseudogene. CDR3 length: 15 residues. The CDR3 region is CASSSRRGLRDGYTF. CDR3 nucleotide sequence: TGTGCCAGCAGCTCCCGGCGGGGTTTGAGAGATGGCTACACCTTC.

This chain connects TRBV19 to TRBJ2-2, with D unresolved. CDR1 is LNHDA, CDR2 SQIVND, per germline (reference sequence). The CDR3 loop spans 15 amino acids. The V end lost 1 base, the J end lost 6 bases, and 12 bases lay between the germline ends. This chain's CDR3 is CASSIGYRTAGELFF. The CDR3, as DNA: TGTGCCAGTAGTATAGGGTACCGAACTGCCGGGGAGCTGTTTTTT.

This clone was counted once. The chain carries TRBV5-8 and TRBJ2-4; D might be TRBD2 (6 bases). The CDR3 consists of 14 residues. Deletions cut 4 bases from V and 4 bases from J, with 12 bases between. CDR1 is SGHTS, CDR2 YDEGEE, per germline. Written as DNA, the CDR3 is TGTGCCAGCAGCCACCCGGGAGCAAAAAACATTCAGTACTTC. Translating it yields CASSHPGAKNIQYF.

The rearrangement joins TRBV6-5 to TRBJ2-7, with a weak D call TRBD1 (5 bases). With 3 bases removed from V and 0 bases from J, the gap between germline ends came to 9 bases. This CDR3 is built from 14 residues. The germline gives CDR1 MNHEY, CDR2 SVGAGI. DNA of the CDR3: TGTGCCAGCAGTTATTCCAGGGCCTCCTACGAGCAGTACTTC. Amino acids: CASSYSRASYEQYF.

V usage is TRBV7-9 and J usage is TRBJ2-3, with 8 bases lining up with TRBD2. CDR3 length: 16 amino acids. Germline CDR1 is SEHNR and CDR2 is FQNEAQ (reference sequence). Trimming took 1 base from V and 2 from J; bases not matched to a gene: 5. DNA of the CDR3: TGTGCCAGCAGCTTAGGGTCTAGCGGGCCCACAGATACGCAGTATTTT. Protein: CASSLGSSGPTDTQYF.

This clone has only one observation. The chain recombines TRBV15 with TRBJ1-2; D unresolved. Germline V lookup: CDR1 LNHNV, CDR2 YYDKDF (reference sequence). The V end lost 0 bases, the J end lost 5 bases, and 10 bases lay between the germline ends. This CDR3 spans 14 amino acids. CDR3 nucleotides: TGTGCCACCAGCAGAGATGCGTCCGATTATGGCTACACCTTC. Its translation is CATSRDASDYGYTF.

V usage is TRBV2 and J usage is TRBJ1-2, with 7 nucleotides matching TRBD1. The trim removed 6 bases at V and 2 bases at J, leaving 3 bases unmatched. CDR3 length equals 13 residues. From germline, CDR1 is SNHLY and CDR2 FYNNEI. CDR3 protein: CASRTGQNYGYTF. The CDR3 DNA reads TGTGCCAGCAGGACGGGACAGAACTATGGCTACACCTTC.

V usage is TRBV30 and J usage is TRBJ2-3; D is possibly TRBD1 (5 bases). The CDR3 is made up of 14 amino acids. CDR1 and CDR2 (germline): GTSNPN, SVGIG (reference sequence). V lost 4 bases, J lost 2 bases, and 13 bases lay in between. Here the CDR3 DNA reads TGTGCCTGGACCCGGCAAGGGGTCACAGATACGCAGTATTTT. Its protein is CAWTRQGVTDTQYF.

The genes are TRBV7-9 and TRBJ1-1; D is unresolved. The CDR3 has 14 residues. Germline lookup yields CDR1 SEHNR and CDR2 FQNEAQ (reference sequence). CDR3 region: CASIAIGVGTEAFF. The CDR3 DNA is TGTGCTTCGATCGCCATCGGGGTGGGCACTGAAGCTTTCTTT.

J is TRBJ2-7 and V is TRBV12-5, with 8 nucleotides matching TRBD1. The CDR3 runs to 12 residues. J was trimmed by 4 bases and V by 10 bases; bases with no gene match: 6. The V gene's germline CDR1 is LGHNT and CDR2 FRNRAP. CDR3 DNA sequence: TGTGCTACCGGGACAGGATTTTACGAGCAGTACTTC. Translated, it gives CATGTGFYEQYF.

This sequence joins TRBV7-6 and TRBJ1-4; a weak D match, TRBD1 (6 bases). CDR1 SGHVS and CDR2 FNYEAQ come from the germline V gene. Trimming pared 2 bases from V and 3 bases from J, leaving 7 bases between. The length of the CDR3 is 14 residues. The CDR3 coding sequence is TGTGCCAGCAGCTTAACAGGGTCTAATGAAAAACTGTTTTTT. Its protein product is CASSLTGSNEKLFF.

The J gene is TRBJ2-1, the V gene TRBV27; TRBD2 might be the D (5 bases). V dropped 8 bases and J dropped 0 bases, with 11 bases sitting between them. CDR3 length: 14 amino acids. CDR1 is MNHEY and CDR2 is SMNVEV in the germline V gene (reference sequence). CDR3 in amino acids: CASVDLLSYNEQFF. CDR3 DNA: TGTGCCAGCGTGGACTTACTCTCCTACAATGAGCAGTTCTTC.

The V and J genes are TRBV4-1 and TRBJ2-1; TRBD2 agrees at 7 bases. V gave up 5 bases and J gave up 4 bases; unmatched junction bases: 2. Germline CDR1 reads MGHRA; CDR2 reads YSYEKL. The length of the CDR3 is 13 residues. CDR3: CASSSSGYNEQFF. The CDR3 region has the DNA TGCGCCAGCAGCTCTAGCGGATACAATGAGCAGTTCTTC.

The rearrangement joins TRBV7-6 to TRBJ2-2; 16 positions agree with TRBD2. The germline gives CDR1 SGHVS, CDR2 FNYEAQ. After removal of 4 bases from V and 3 bases from J, the junction contained 2 bases not matched to a gene. There are 17 residues in the CDR3. CDR3 coding DNA: TGTGCCAGCAGCTCGGGACTAGCGGGGGGGGACACCGGGGAGCTGTTTTTT. This codes for CASSSGLAGGDTGELFF.

V gene TRBV27 combines with J gene TRBJ1-1; D gene uncertain. In germline, CDR1 is MNHEY, CDR2 SMNVEV (reference sequence). V lost 5 bases to trimming and J lost 4 bases, with 17 bases between them. The CDR3 extends over 15 amino acids. The CDR3 sequence is CASSLQRSVGTEAFF. For the CDR3, the DNA is TGTGCCAGCAGTCTGCAGCGGAGCGTGGGCACTGAAGCTTTCTTT.

The V call is TRBV7-3, the J call TRBJ2-1; a possible D gene is TRBD1 (6 bases). V lost 1 base and J 6 bases, leaving 16 bases between the germline ends. CDR1 is SGHTA and CDR2 is FQGTGA in the germline V gene. The CDR3 extends over 16 amino acids. The CDR3 DNA sequence: TGTGCCAGCAGCTTAAGGGCAGGGGCCCCCGGCAATGAGCAGTTCTTC. Translated: CASSLRAGAPGNEQFF.